These T cell receptor beta chains were read from a single sample in a study of T cell responses to AZD1222 COVID-19 vaccine. The protocol was immunoSEQ multiplex PCR, while the TCRdb copy is restricted to in-frame clones and leaves out a portion. Here the sample spans approximately 100,000 clones, around 84% being singletons. The source material was peripheral blood, sampled on day 0 of AZD1222 vaccination. The receptors originated from an adult in good health. CDR3s include the opening cysteine and the closing phenylalanine or tryptophan. The D gene is left open where the match is weak. Clone size is given for some rows only: seen once, a few or many times, or a class if the clone is expanded.

d_gene,j_gene,v_gene,abundance,CDR3aa,CDR3nt
-,TRBJ1-3,TRBV6-1,-,CASSEGIYSGNTIYF,TGTGCCAGCAGTGAAGGGATCTACTCTGGAAACACCATATATTTT
-,TRBJ1-2,TRBV12-5,-,CASGRDNNYGYTF,TGTGCTAGTGGCCGCGATAATAACTATGGCTACACCTTC
TRBD1,TRBJ1-1,TRBV5-1,-,CASSLEGQGPVNTEAFF,TGCGCCAGCAGCCTGGAGGGACAGGGGCCGGTGAACACTGAAGCTTTCTTT
-,TRBJ2-1,TRBV29-1,-,CSVARSSYNEQFF,TGCAGCGTTGCCAGGAGCTCCTACAATGAGCAGTTCTTC
-,TRBJ2-2,TRBV11-2,-,CASSSSRRRQGELFF,TGTGCCAGCAGCTCCTCGAGAAGGCGGCAAGGGGAGCTGTTTTTT
TRBD1,TRBJ1-1,TRBV25-1,once,CASSVPGQPEKAFF,TGTGCCAGCAGTGTCCCGGGACAGCCGGAGAAGGCTTTCTTT
-,TRBJ2-1,TRBV29-1,-,CSAGPGYNEQFF,TGCAGCGCCGGTCCGGGCTACAATGAGCAGTTCTTC
-,TRBJ1-6,TRBV28,-,CASSLSEGLGALYNSPLHF,TGTGCCAGCAGTTTAAGTGAGGGGCTGGGCGCTTTGTATAATTCACCCCTCCACTTT
-,TRBJ1-2,TRBV28,-,CASSLQPKYGYTF,TGTGCCAGCAGTTTACAACCTAAATATGGCTACACCTTC
TRBD2,TRBJ2-3,TRBV7-6,-,CASSLEVGSGSRTDTQYF,TGTGCCAGCAGCTTAGAAGTCGGGAGCGGGAGTCGGACAGATACGCAGTATTTT